The entry below gives a single T cell receptor beta chain sequence along with its context. What it recognizes is unknown. This record comes from a study of shared clonotypes between healthy human individuals. Study observations and caveats: Richness estimates generally favored naive over memory subsets.

Clones were read by immunoSEQ multiplex PCR, and TCRdb kept only the in-frame ones, dropping some. The sample has about 2.1 million clones, around 93% seen once. CD45RO-negative cells were positively selected for CCR7, leaving out terminally differentiated effector memory CD45RA+ cells. The ends lost 3 bases at V and 2 bases at J; junction bases unmatched: 4. Per germline, CDR1 SEHNR and CDR2 FQNEAQ (reference sequence). The CDR3 totals 14 residues. The clonotype originates from a man younger than 35 in good health. Some clones in this sample may be carry-over from other donors' samples. Sample: naive CD8+ T cells from PBMCs. This sequence joins TRBV7-9 and TRBJ2-7; 7 positions agree with TRBD2. CDR3 in amino acids: CASSFAGVAYEQYF. The CDR3 DNA follows: TGTGCCAGCAGCTTTGCGGGGGTGGCCTACGAGCAGTACTTC.